Each of the 30 T cell receptor beta chains below was sequenced from the same sample in a study of cytomegalovirus exposure and HLA in healthy donors. Use of 60 Vbeta and 13 Jbeta primers characterized the PCR. Sequencing was performed with immunoSEQ multiplex PCR; in TCRdb, only in-frame clones are kept and a portion is missing. The data show approximately 240,000 clones, 82% seen once. The sample taken for sequencing was PBMCs. The receptors derive from a woman between 40 and 55 years old in good health and CMV-seropositive.

In regard to this clone: An end of the junction does not agree with germline; a read error may underlie this. This sequence joins TRBV7-2 and TRBJ2-7, with a possible D match to TRBD1 (5 bases). There are 13 residues in the CDR3. Germline CDR1 is SGHTA and CDR2 is FQGNSA. CDR3 loop: CASSLVREEEQYF. In DNA, the CDR3 is TGTGCCAGCAGTTTAGTCAGGGAAGAGGAGCAGTACTTC.

The chain joins TRBV11-2 to TRBJ2-5; 8 bases fit TRBD2. This CDR3 has 17 residues. With 3 bases clipped from V and 5 bases from J, the junction kept 14 bases outside the gene matches. The V gene's germline CDR1 is SGHAT and CDR2 FQNNGV. Here the CDR3 DNA reads TGTGCCAGCAGCTTCAACGGGCTAGCGGGCGGAGGGGAGACCCAGTACTTC. Translated, it gives CASSFNGLAGGGETQYF.

The CDR3: CASTPPRTGAAYEQYF. The CDR3 region has the DNA TGTGCCAGCACCCCTCCGAGGACAGGGGCGGCTTACGAGCAGTACTTC. The chain carries TRBV21-1 and TRBJ2-7; TRBD1, the D gene given by the table, was not confirmed from the DNA. TRBV21-1 is deemed a pseudogene. CDR3 length: 16 residues.

Notes on this clone: At one end, the junction sequence differs from germline, possibly due to a read error. This chain joins TRBV7-9 and TRBJ1-1; D uncertain. CDR3 size: 11 residues. Germline V gene data show CDR1 as SEHNR and CDR2 as FQNEAQ (reference sequence). Here the CDR3 reads CSSSQNTEAFF. DNA of the CDR3: TGTTCCAGCAGCCAGAACACTGAAGCTTTCTTT.

In its sample, this clone was seen once. The genes are TRBV4-3 and TRBJ1-1; D perhaps matches TRBD1 (5 bases). CDR1 LGHNA and CDR2 YSLEER come from the germline V gene. The V and J ends lost 0 bases and 0 bases respectively, with 8 bases between them. This CDR3 region has 15 residues. CDR3 region: CASSQEPGLNTEAFF. In DNA form, the CDR3 reads TGCGCCAGCAGCCAAGAGCCAGGGTTGAACACTGAAGCTTTCTTT.

The chain has TRBV5-1 and TRBJ1-4; no clear D. Germline CDR1 SGHRS, CDR2 YFSETQ. The CDR3 has 12 amino acids. The V end was cut by 0 bases, the J end by 7 bases, with 4 bases between. CDR3 in amino acids: CASSLDSEKLFF. CDR3 DNA sequence: TGCGCCAGCAGCTTGGACTCTGAAAAACTGTTTTTT. Based on the CDR3 plus reference TRBV5-1 and TRBJ1-4, the full variable domain is KAGVTQTPRYLIKTRGQQVTLSCSPISGHRSVSWYQQTPGQGLQFLFEYFSETQRNKGNFPGRFSGRQFSNSRSEMNVSTLELGDSALYLCASSLDSEKLFFGSGTQLSVL.

The gene calls are TRBV2 and TRBJ2-3; D is perhaps TRBD2 (6 bases). Trimming left V 4 bases short and J 8 bases short, with 16 bases between. Germline CDR1 is SNHLY and CDR2 is FYNNEI. The CDR3 is made up of 14 amino acids. CDR3 nucleotide sequence: TGTGCCAGCAGTGTGAGGCGGGGCGACGCTACGCAGTATTTT. Translation: CASSVRRGDATQYF.

This CDR3 is CASSVADSADGYTF. CDR3 nucleotides: TGTGCCAGCAGCGTAGCCGACAGCGCCGATGGCTACACCTTC. This sequence joins TRBV9 and TRBJ1-2; a weak D match, TRBD1 (5 bases). V lost 0 bases to trimming and J lost 6 bases, with 12 bases between them. CDR1 and CDR2 (germline): SGDLS, YYNGEE. The CDR3 is made up of 14 amino acids.

The chain combines TRBV9 with TRBJ1-1, with D hard to call. Germline lookup yields CDR1 SGDLS and CDR2 YYNGEE. The CDR3 is made up of 15 amino acids. V lost 3 bases to trimming and J lost 4 bases, with 16 bases between them. The CDR3 sequence is CASSGSPIDGTEAFF. The CDR3 nucleotides read TGTGCCAGCAGCGGATCACCTATCGATGGCACTGAAGCTTTCTTT.

The J gene is TRBJ1-2, the V gene TRBV15, with TRBD1 identical over 8 bases. The CDR3 spans 15 residues. Germline V gene data show CDR1 as LNHNV and CDR2 as YYDKDF (reference sequence). J was trimmed by 0 bases and V by 5 bases; bases with no gene match: 5. CDR3 region: CATSEGQEANYGYTF. CDR3 sequence (DNA): TGTGCCACCAGCGAGGGACAGGAAGCTAACTATGGCTACACCTTC.

DNA for the CDR3: TGTGCCATCAGTGACGTCGGGGGTAGCACAGATACGCAGTATTTT. Its translation is CAISDVGGSTDTQYF. The gene calls are TRBV10-3 and TRBJ2-3; possibly TRBD2 for D (6 bases). The V gene lost 3 bases and the J gene lost 0 bases, with 10 bases spanning the gap. There are 15 residues in the CDR3. The germline gives CDR1 ENHRY, CDR2 SYGVKD.

This rearrangement joins TRBV9 to TRBJ2-1, with 8 bases lining up with TRBD2. This CDR3 is built from 17 residues. Germline lookup yields CDR1 SGDLS and CDR2 YYNGEE. V lost 0 bases and J lost 2; bases outside the gene matches: 7. Here the CDR3 DNA reads TGTGCCAGCAGCGTAGATTGGAGCGGGAGTACCTACAATGAGCAGTTCTTC. This translates into CASSVDWSGSTYNEQFF.

On this clone itself: The sample carries other DNA sequences with the same CDR3. The chain carries TRBV30 and TRBJ1-2, with 7 bases identical to TRBD1. This CDR3 is built from 14 residues. V lost 8 bases and J lost 7; bases outside the gene matches: 16. From germline, CDR1 is GTSNPN and CDR2 SVGIG (reference sequence). The CDR3 DNA reads TGTGCCCTAAATGACAGGGCCTTTAGCTTTGGCTACACCTTC. This encodes CALNDRAFSFGYTF. Looking up the rest from reference TRBV30 and TRBJ1-2 gives the full variable domain: SQTIHQWPATLVQPVGSPLSLECTVEGTSNPNLYWYRQAAGRGLQLLFYSVGIGQISSEVPQNLSASRPQDRQFILSSKKLLLSDSGFYLCALNDRAFSFGYTFGSGTRLTVV.

The count of this clone is one. The chain is built from TRBV19 and TRBJ2-1; the D is unclear. Trimming shortened V by 3 bases and J by 6 bases, and 18 bases separated the two germline ends. Germline V gene lookup returns CDR1 LNHDA and CDR2 SQIVND (reference sequence). The CDR3 covers 16 residues. The CDR3 loop reads CASSMSVGFPANEQFF. Written as DNA, the CDR3 is TGTGCCAGTAGTATGTCGGTGGGCTTCCCGGCCAATGAGCAGTTCTTC. Full variable domain (missing parts from reference TRBV19 and TRBJ2-1): DGGITQSPKYLFRKEGQNVTLSCEQNLNHDAMYWYRQDPGQGLRLIYYSQIVNDFQKGDIAEGYSVSREKKESFPLTVTSAQKNPTAFYLCASSMSVGFPANEQFFGPGTRLTVL.

The CDR3 reads CASSLQGTGSYEQYF. CDR3 coding DNA: TGTGCCAGCAGCTTACAAGGGACAGGTTCCTACGAGCAGTACTTC. V and J are TRBV7-9 and TRBJ2-7, with TRBD1 identical over 8 bases. This CDR3 is built from 15 residues. CDR1 SEHNR and CDR2 FQNEAQ come from the germline V gene (reference sequence). With V trimmed by 2 bases and J by 1 base, 4 bases remained unmatched.

This clone was found once. This sequence joins TRBV9 and TRBJ2-7; TRBD1 matches 9 bases. The CDR3 is made up of 16 amino acids. J was trimmed by 9 bases and V by 4 bases; bases with no gene match: 17. Germline V CDR1 and CDR2: SGDLS, YYNGEE. CDR3 in DNA: TGTGCCAGCAGCCCCCCGGGACAGGGAATTCCTTCGGGGCAGTACTTC. Residues: CASSPPGQGIPSGQYF.

The rearrangement joins TRBV7-2 to TRBJ2-3; no clear D gene. The V gene lost 1 base and the J gene lost 2 bases, with 13 bases spanning the gap. Germline values: CDR1 SGHTA, CDR2 FQGNSA. The CDR3 covers 16 residues. Here the CDR3 reads CASSLVPLKNTDTQYF. In nucleotides, the CDR3 is TGTGCCAGCAGCTTAGTCCCCTTAAAAAACACAGATACGCAGTATTTT.

The J gene is TRBJ2-5, the V gene TRBV11-3; a possible D gene is TRBD2 (6 bases). CDR3 size: 13 residues. The germline V gene has CDR1 SGHNT and CDR2 YENEEA. Trimming stripped 4 bases from V and 11 bases from J, with 17 bases between. CDR3 sequence (DNA): TGTGCCAGCAGCTACGGGGGAACGGGGGAGCAGTACTTC. Its translation is CASSYGGTGEQYF.

This sequence joins TRBV4-1 and TRBJ1-5, with 8 bases lining up with TRBD1. The CDR3 sequence is 15 residues long. J lost 0 bases, V lost 6 bases, and 4 bases had no gene match. Per germline, CDR1 MGHRA and CDR2 YSYEKL. The CDR3 loop reads CASSPGQGSNQPQHF. The CDR3 bases are TGCGCCAGCAGTCCTGGACAGGGTAGCAATCAGCCCCAGCATTTT.

The V gene is TRBV5-1, the J gene TRBJ1-2, with TRBD1 matching over 7 bases. The CDR3 is 16 amino acids. Germline V gives CDR1 SGHRS, CDR2 YFSETQ. V lost 7 bases and J lost 4; bases outside the gene matches: 16. Here the CDR3 reads CASALDVRDSSYGYTF. Here the CDR3 DNA reads TGCGCCAGCGCTCTTGACGTGCGGGACAGTAGCTATGGCTACACCTTC.

V gene TRBV29-1 combines with J gene TRBJ2-7; D is possibly TRBD2 (5 bases). CDR3 length: 11 residues. V was clipped by 3 bases and J by 5 bases, with 8 bases between them. CDR1 and CDR2 from the germline V gene are SQVTM and ANQGSEA. Here the CDR3 DNA reads TGCAGCGTTGACGGTAGCGACGAGCAGTACTTC. This translates into CSVDGSDEQYF.

The rearrangement uses TRBV4-2 and TRBJ2-5, with D tentatively TRBD1 (7 bases). The CDR3 length is 17 residues. The germline V and J ends were trimmed by 0 bases and 5 bases, with 19 bases remaining between them. CDR1 and CDR2 from the germline V gene are LGHNA and YNFKEQ. The CDR3 loop reads CASSQDSPPGGRETQYF. The CDR3, as DNA: TGTGCCAGCAGCCAAGATAGCCCCCCAGGGGGGCGGGAGACCCAGTACTTC.

The chain uses TRBV2 and TRBJ2-2; D is possibly TRBD2 (6 bases). V lost 6 bases and J 6 bases, leaving 14 bases between the germline ends. CDR1 is SNHLY, CDR2 FYNNEI, per germline. The CDR3 extends over 14 amino acids. Here the CDR3 reads CASSPTRPPGELFF. CDR3 DNA: TGTGCCAGCAGCCCGACTAGGCCGCCCGGGGAGCTGTTTTTT. Full variable domain (outside the CDR3, taken from reference TRBV2 and TRBJ2-2): EPEVTQTPSHQVTQMGQEVILRCVPISNHLYFYWYRQILGQKVEFLVSFYNNEISEKSEIFDDQFSVERPDGSNFTLKIRSTKLEDSAMYFCASSPTRPPGELFFGEGSRLTVL.

V is TRBV18 and J is TRBJ2-1, with a tentative D call TRBD1 (5 bases). Germline assignment: CDR1 KGHSH and CDR2 LQKENI. Trimming removed 4 bases from V and 9 bases from J, with 13 bases in between. The CDR3 has 13 amino acids. The CDR3 DNA reads TGTGCCAGCTCACTAATACTACAGGCTGAGCAGTTCTTC. Translation gives CASSLILQAEQFF.

V is TRBV30 and J is TRBJ2-4, with D unresolved. Trimming removed 3 bases from V and 8 bases from J, with 8 bases in between. The CDR3 loop spans 11 amino acids. Per germline, CDR1 GTSNPN and CDR2 SVGIG (reference sequence). The CDR3 region is CAWSLGDIQYF. In DNA form, the CDR3 reads TGTGCCTGGAGCTTGGGCGACATTCAGTACTTC.

This clone was recorded a few times. V gene TRBV11-3 combines with J gene TRBJ2-2, with 8 positions matching TRBD1. CDR1 is SGHNT, CDR2 YENEEA, per germline. V trimming: 2 bases; J trimming: 5 bases; junction bases outside the gene matches: 4. The CDR3 sequence is 15 residues long. The CDR3 loop reads CASSLRDRRTGELFF. The CDR3 DNA sequence: TGTGCCAGCAGCTTAAGGGACAGGAGGACCGGGGAGCTGTTTTTT.

The chain recombines TRBV11-3 with TRBJ2-7; maybe TRBD2 (6 bases). With 5 bases removed from V and 0 bases from J, the gap between germline ends came to 17 bases. This CDR3 region has 16 residues. CDR1 is SGHNT, CDR2 YENEEA, per germline. The CDR3 DNA follows: TGTGCCAGCAGCCCCATCTGGGAGGCCCACTCCTACGAGCAGTACTTC. This gives the protein CASSPIWEAHSYEQYF.

This chain connects TRBV5-4 to TRBJ1-1, with D perhaps matching TRBD1 (5 bases). The germline gives CDR1 SGHNT, CDR2 YYREEE (reference sequence). The germline V and J ends were trimmed by 4 bases and 4 bases, with 17 bases remaining between them. This CDR3 spans 15 amino acids. The CDR3 is CASSRTGARGTEAFF. In DNA form, the CDR3 reads TGTGCCAGCAGCAGAACGGGAGCTAGGGGCACTGAAGCTTTCTTT.

This chain uses TRBV5-4 with TRBJ2-2, with D possibly being TRBD1 (7 bases). The V gene's germline CDR1 is SGHNT and CDR2 YYREEE (reference sequence). This CDR3 comprises 14 residues. The germline V and J ends were trimmed by 3 bases and 5 bases, with 11 bases remaining between them. The CDR3 DNA is TGTGCCAGCAGCTCAGGGGGGAGTACCGGGGAGCTGTTTTTT. Protein product: CASSSGGSTGELFF.

There are a few counts of this clone. J is TRBJ1-1 and V is TRBV19, with D unresolved. V was trimmed by 5 bases and J by 0 bases, leaving 13 bases between them. The CDR3 runs 15 residues. Germline V gives CDR1 LNHDA, CDR2 SQIVND (reference sequence). The CDR3 loop is CASSPQQSMNTEAFF. In nucleotides, the CDR3 is TGTGCCAGTAGTCCGCAACAGAGCATGAACACTGAAGCTTTCTTT.